Shown below are 24 T cell receptor beta chains from a single sample sequenced in a study of radiation and T cells in renal cell carcinoma. Time point indicated: blood 2 weeks post-SBRT. Treatment defined: 15 Gy SBRT to primary tumor, nephrectomy 4 weeks later. The table came from immunoSEQ multiplex PCR; TCRdb's copy has only in-frame clones and leaves some out. The sample holds around 75,000 clones, 82% seen once. The material sequenced was blood, taken from a patient whose treatment included radiotherapy and nephrectomy. Receptors originate from a man aged 55 to 70 with renal cell carcinoma.

This sequence joins TRBV10-3 and TRBJ2-1; TRBD1 matches 8 bases. The junction had 19 bases not matched to a gene; V was cut back by 2 bases and J by 4 bases. The CDR3 is made up of 20 amino acids. Germline lookup yields CDR1 ENHRY and CDR2 SYGVKD. CDR3: CAISEPRGQETRGGYNEQFF. In nucleotides, the CDR3 is TGTGCCATCAGTGAGCCGAGGGGACAGGAGACTCGAGGGGGATACAATGAGCAGTTCTTC.

The gene calls are TRBV6-5 and TRBJ1-2; 7 bases align to TRBD1. Germline CDR1 reads MNHEY; CDR2 reads SVGAGI. J was trimmed by 2 bases and V by 1 base; bases with no gene match: 1. The length of the CDR3 is 14 residues. In DNA form, the CDR3 reads TGTGCCAGCAGTTACTGGGGACAGAACTATGGCTACACCTTC. It yields the protein CASSYWGQNYGYTF.

This sequence joins TRBV15 and TRBJ2-5; the match to TRBD1 covers 7 bases. The trim removed 1 base at V and 2 bases at J, leaving 7 bases unmatched. Germline CDR1 and CDR2: LNHNV and YYDKDF (reference sequence). This CDR3 is built from 16 residues. Here the CDR3 DNA reads TGTGCCACCAGCAGAGGAGGGGGCATCTGGCAAGAGACCCAGTACTTC. Amino acids: CATSRGGGIWQETQYF.

This sequence joins TRBV28 and TRBJ2-1; D is ambiguous. Between the trimmed V and J ends, which lost 6 bases and 0 bases, there was a span of 6 bases. Germline V CDR1 and CDR2: MDHEN, SYDVKM. CDR3 size: 13 residues. The CDR3 sequence is CASRSSSYNEQFF. The CDR3 DNA reads as TGTGCCAGCAGATCTAGCTCCTACAATGAGCAGTTCTTC.

V is TRBV7-2 and J is TRBJ2-1; tentative D call: TRBD2 (6 bases). Germline values: CDR1 SGHTA, CDR2 FQGNSA. V was shortened by 5 bases and J by 6 bases, with 23 bases between the two germline ends. The length of the CDR3 is 17 residues. In DNA, the CDR3 is TGTGCCAGCAGCCTCCCTCCTTCTTTTTTGGGGGGCAATGAGCAGTTCTTC. Amino acid sequence: CASSLPPSFLGGNEQFF.

This chain joins TRBV28 and TRBJ2-2; unclear D gene. There are 13 residues in the CDR3. Germline CDR1 MDHEN, CDR2 SYDVKM. V shed 2 bases and J shed 7 bases, with 8 bases lying between them. The CDR3 nucleotides read TGTGCCAGCAGTTTAACGGAAAACGGGGAGCTGTTTTTT. It encodes CASSLTENGELFF.

The chain links TRBV2 to TRBJ2-6, with unresolved D. CDR1 and CDR2 (germline): SNHLY, FYNNEI. Trimming took 5 bases from V and 0 from J, leaving 8 bases between them. This CDR3 region has 15 residues. The CDR3: CASSIVVSGANVLTF. The CDR3 DNA reads as TGTGCCAGCAGTATTGTTGTCTCTGGGGCCAACGTCCTGACTTTC.

V usage is TRBV2 and J usage is TRBJ1-6, with TRBD1 matching over 9 bases. Trimming cost V 8 bases and J 10 bases; bases outside gene matches: 9. The CDR3 has 14 amino acids. Looked up from germline, CDR1 is SNHLY and CDR2 is FYNNEI. CDR3 nucleotide sequence: TGTGCCAGCTCGGTGGACAGGGGATACTCACCCCTCCACTTT. It is translated as CASSVDRGYSPLHF.

The chain employs TRBV1 and TRBJ2-5; TRBD1 is taken as the D call from the table, unchecked against the DNA. TRBV1 is classified as a pseudogene. This CDR3 region has 15 residues. This chain's CDR3 is CTSSHPGTVQETQYF. The CDR3, as DNA: TGCACCAGCAGCCACCCCGGGACAGTTCAAGAGACCCAGTACTTC.

The gene calls are TRBV7-9 and TRBJ2-3; D tentatively fits TRBD1 or TRBD2 (5 bases each). Trimming stripped 5 bases from V and 2 bases from J, with 14 bases between. Germline V gene sequence: CDR1 SEHNR, CDR2 FQNEAQ (reference sequence). The CDR3 sequence is 15 residues long. The CDR3 here is CASSPPRGLTDTQYF. CDR3 sequence (DNA): TGTGCCAGCAGCCCTCCGAGGGGCCTCACAGATACGCAGTATTTT.

This chain uses TRBV7-9 with TRBJ2-1; 8 positions agree with TRBD1. V lost 5 bases and J lost 3; bases outside the gene matches: 12. The CDR3 spans 17 residues. Germline CDR1 SEHNR, CDR2 FQNEAQ (reference sequence). CDR3 coding DNA: TGTGCCAGCAGCCCGTCCGGACAGGGTATAAGCTACAATGAGCAGTTCTTC. This sequence encodes CASSPSGQGISYNEQFF.

The chain uses TRBV28 and TRBJ2-1; D gene ambiguous. This CDR3 comprises 14 residues. Trimming took 9 bases from V and 1 from J, leaving 13 bases between them. The germline V gene encodes CDR1 MDHEN and CDR2 SYDVKM. CDR3 loop: CASRKGFSYNEQFF. The CDR3 region has the DNA TGTGCCAGTAGGAAAGGGTTTTCCTACAATGAGCAGTTCTTC. The full variable domain, rest sourced from reference TRBV28 and TRBJ2-1, is DVKVTQSSRYLVKRTGEKVFLECVQDMDHENMFWYRQDPGLGLRLIYFSYDVKMKEKGDIPEGYSVSREKKERFSLILESASTNQTSMYLCASRKGFSYNEQFFGPGTRLTVL.

CDR3 region: CASSPDGFVTDTQYF. As DNA, the CDR3 is TGTGCCAGCAGTCCCGACGGTTTTGTCACAGATACGCAGTATTTT. The chain couples TRBV6-5 to TRBJ2-3, with no clear D. V was shortened by 5 bases and J by 2 bases, with 14 bases between the two germline ends. Germline V lookup: CDR1 MNHEY, CDR2 SVGAGI. This CDR3 comprises 15 residues.

This sequence joins TRBV9 and TRBJ1-5; D is unclear. Trimming removed 0 bases at V and 4 bases at J, with 8 bases between. The germline CDR1 and CDR2 sequences are SGDLS and YYNGEE. This CDR3 spans 14 amino acids. The CDR3, as DNA: TGTGCCAGCAGCGTAGCCGGGGATAATCAGCCCCAGCATTTT. Its translation: CASSVAGDNQPQHF.

V is TRBV2 and J is TRBJ2-2; no firm D call. Germline values: CDR1 SNHLY, CDR2 FYNNEI. V lost 1 base, J lost 5 bases, and 14 bases lay in between. The CDR3 is made up of 16 amino acids. As DNA, the CDR3 is TGTGCCAGCAGTGAAGTCCTAGAATTGCCGACCGGGGAGCTGTTTTTT. It yields the protein CASSEVLELPTGELFF.

This clone showed up just once. The V and J genes are TRBV10-3 and TRBJ1-2; TRBD1 aligns across 9 bases. The germline CDR1 and CDR2 sequences are ENHRY and SYGVKD. The CDR3 is 15 amino acids. The V and J ends lost 5 bases and 4 bases, in that order; junction bases with no gene match: 8. The CDR3 DNA reads as TGTGCCATCAGTCGCCGGGACAGGGAACTCTATGGCTACACCTTC. It specifies CAISRRDRELYGYTF.

The chain links TRBV23-1 to TRBJ2-2; D remains ambiguous. TRBV23-1 is an open reading frame, and its role is uncertain. The CDR3 contains 15 residues. V lost 0 bases and J lost 1, with 6 bases in between. CDR3 protein: CASSQSDGNTGELFF. The CDR3 DNA reads as TGCGCCAGCAGTCAATCGGACGGGAACACCGGGGAGCTGTTTTTT.

This clone is a singleton in its sample. V and J are TRBV14 and TRBJ2-7, with a possible D match to TRBD2 (5 bases). V gave up 2 bases and J gave up 3 bases, with 11 bases separating them. In germline, CDR1 is SGHDN, CDR2 FVKESK. The CDR3 totals 14 residues. CDR3 amino acids: CASSQQLRVYEQYF. The CDR3 coding sequence is TGTGCCAGCAGCCAACAGTTGCGGGTCTACGAGCAGTACTTC.

The V gene is TRBV27, the J gene TRBJ2-3; no clear D gene. The V end lost 6 bases, the J end lost 4 bases, and 11 bases lay between the germline ends. Germline V CDR1 and CDR2: MNHEY, SMNVEV (reference sequence). The CDR3 has 13 amino acids. CDR3 loop: CASRIPVSDTQYF. The CDR3 DNA reads TGTGCCAGCAGAATCCCCGTGTCAGATACGCAGTATTTT.

This chain uses TRBV23-1 with TRBJ2-2; 8 bases align to TRBD1. TRBV23-1 is sorted into the ORF group, with uncertain function. CDR3 length equals 15 residues. Trimming cost V 5 bases and J 2 bases; bases outside gene matches: 4. As DNA, the CDR3 is TGCGCCAGCAGTGGGGACAGGAAAAACACCGGGGAGCTGTTTTTT. Translated: CASSGDRKNTGELFF.

The J gene is TRBJ1-2, the V gene TRBV18; the match to TRBD1 covers 8 bases. The V gene's germline CDR1 is KGHSH and CDR2 LQKENI. The ends lost 1 base at V and 4 bases at J; junction bases unmatched: 5. CDR3 size: 15 residues. The CDR3 bases are TGTGCCAGCTCACCACGGCAGGGGGCGGGCTATGGCTACACCTTC. Amino acids: CASSPRQGAGYGYTF.

The genes are TRBV28 and TRBJ2-5; 8 positions match TRBD1. Germline CDR1 reads MDHEN; CDR2 reads SYDVKM. This CDR3 comprises 16 residues. Trimming cost V 4 bases and J 5 bases; bases outside gene matches: 12. CDR3 sequence: CASSSPTLRGPETQYF. CDR3 DNA sequence: TGTGCCAGCAGTTCCCCAACTCTCAGGGGGCCTGAGACCCAGTACTTC.

The V call is TRBV6-5, the J call TRBJ1-4, with D uncertain. V lost 3 bases to trimming and J lost 7 bases, with 9 bases between them. There are 13 residues in the CDR3. The germline CDR1 and CDR2 sequences are MNHEY and SVGAGI. CDR3 sequence (DNA): TGTGCCAGCAGTTATATTGTGGGTGAAAAACTGTTTTTT. It translates to CASSYIVGEKLFF.

The V call is TRBV10-2, the J call TRBJ2-2; TRBD2 matches at 8 bases. V shed 2 bases and J 1 base; nucleotides not matched to a gene: 0. The CDR3 is 15 residues long. CDR1 and CDR2 from the germline V gene are WSHSY and SAAADI. This CDR3 reads CASSETSGNTGELFF. In nucleotides, the CDR3 is TGCGCCAGCAGTGAGACTAGCGGGAACACCGGGGAGCTGTTTTTT.